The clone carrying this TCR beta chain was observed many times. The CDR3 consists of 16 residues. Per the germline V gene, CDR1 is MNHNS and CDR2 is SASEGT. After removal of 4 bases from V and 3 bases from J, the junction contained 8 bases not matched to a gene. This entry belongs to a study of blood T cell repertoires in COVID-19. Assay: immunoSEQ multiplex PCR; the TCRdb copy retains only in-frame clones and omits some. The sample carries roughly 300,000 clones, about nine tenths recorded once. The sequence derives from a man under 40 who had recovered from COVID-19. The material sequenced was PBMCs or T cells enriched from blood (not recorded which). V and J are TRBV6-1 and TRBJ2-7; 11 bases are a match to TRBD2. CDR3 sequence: CASSGFLGTSGYEQYF. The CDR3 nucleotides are TGTGCCAGCAGTGGGTTTCTCGGGACTAGCGGCTACGAGCAGTACTTC.